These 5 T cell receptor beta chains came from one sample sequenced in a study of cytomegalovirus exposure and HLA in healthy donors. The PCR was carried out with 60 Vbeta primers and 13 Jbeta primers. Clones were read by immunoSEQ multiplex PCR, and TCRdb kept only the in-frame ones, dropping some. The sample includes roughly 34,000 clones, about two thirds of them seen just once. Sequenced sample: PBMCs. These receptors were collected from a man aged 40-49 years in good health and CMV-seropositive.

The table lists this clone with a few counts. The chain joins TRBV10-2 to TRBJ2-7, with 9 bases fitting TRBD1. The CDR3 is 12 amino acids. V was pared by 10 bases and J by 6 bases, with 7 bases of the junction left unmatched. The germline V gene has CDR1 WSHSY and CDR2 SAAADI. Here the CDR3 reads CATGDRVREQYF. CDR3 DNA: TGCGCCACTGGGGACAGGGTTCGCGAGCAGTACTTC.

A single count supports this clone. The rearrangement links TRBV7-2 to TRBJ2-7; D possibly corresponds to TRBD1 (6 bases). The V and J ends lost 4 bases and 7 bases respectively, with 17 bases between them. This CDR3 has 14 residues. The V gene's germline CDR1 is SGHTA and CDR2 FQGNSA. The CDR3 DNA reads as TGTGCCAGCAGCTGGACCGGGACACTGAGTGAGCAGTACTTC. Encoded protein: CASSWTGTLSEQYF.

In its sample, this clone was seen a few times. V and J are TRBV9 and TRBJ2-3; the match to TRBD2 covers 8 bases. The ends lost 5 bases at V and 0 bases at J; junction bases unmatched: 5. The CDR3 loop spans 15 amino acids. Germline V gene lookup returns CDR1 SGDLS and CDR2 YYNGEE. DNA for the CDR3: TGTGCCAGCAGGGCCGGCGGGGGGAGCACAGATACGCAGTATTTT. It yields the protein CASRAGGGSTDTQYF.

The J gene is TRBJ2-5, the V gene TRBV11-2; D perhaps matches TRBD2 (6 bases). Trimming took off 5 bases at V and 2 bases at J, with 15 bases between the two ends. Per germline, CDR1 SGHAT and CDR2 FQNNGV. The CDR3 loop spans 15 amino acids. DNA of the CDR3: TGTGCCAGCAGCACCTCCGGGACTGCACAAGAGACCCAGTACTTC. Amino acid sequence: CASSTSGTAQETQYF.

The CDR3 loop is CASSADSTGYGYTF. The CDR3 nucleotides read TGCGCCAGCAGCGCTGACTCTACGGGCTATGGCTACACCTTC. The chain recombines TRBV5-1 with TRBJ1-2, with D unclear. This CDR3 contains 14 residues. The germline CDR1 and CDR2 sequences are SGHRS and YFSETQ. V lost 4 bases, J lost 4 bases, and 14 bases lay in between.